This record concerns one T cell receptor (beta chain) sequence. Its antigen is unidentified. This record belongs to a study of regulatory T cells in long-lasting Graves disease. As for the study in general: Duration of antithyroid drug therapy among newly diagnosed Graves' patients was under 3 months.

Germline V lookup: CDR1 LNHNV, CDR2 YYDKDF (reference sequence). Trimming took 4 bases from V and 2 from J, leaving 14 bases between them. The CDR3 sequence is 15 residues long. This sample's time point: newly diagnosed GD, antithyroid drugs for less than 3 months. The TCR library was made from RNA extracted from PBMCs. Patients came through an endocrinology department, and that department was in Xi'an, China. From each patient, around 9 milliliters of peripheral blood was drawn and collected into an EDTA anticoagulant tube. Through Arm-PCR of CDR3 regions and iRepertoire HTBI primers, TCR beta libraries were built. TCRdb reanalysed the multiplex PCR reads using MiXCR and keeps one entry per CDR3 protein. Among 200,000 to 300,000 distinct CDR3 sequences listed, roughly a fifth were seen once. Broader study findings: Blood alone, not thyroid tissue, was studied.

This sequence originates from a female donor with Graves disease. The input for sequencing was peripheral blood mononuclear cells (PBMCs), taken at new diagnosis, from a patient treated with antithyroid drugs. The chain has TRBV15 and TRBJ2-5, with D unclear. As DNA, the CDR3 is TGTGCCACCAGCAACCTTCTTGTCATTCAAGAGACCCAGTACTTC. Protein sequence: CATSNLLVIQETQYF.